The rows below give T cell receptor beta chains drawn from one sample of a study of T cells in Graves' hyperthyroidism and ophthalmopathy. TCRdb called the multiplex PCR reads again in MiXCR, with one record for every CDR3 protein. The sample lists around 520,000 distinct CDR3 sequences, approximately 25% occurring once. What was sequenced was blood. These receptors came from a woman aged 30 to 39 with Graves' ophthalmopathy. Both conserved end residues are part of each CDR3. D genes are given only for firm matches. The listing skips clone size in some rows; elsewhere it reads once, few, many or a size class.

j_call,d_call,clone_size,v_call,cdr3_aa,cdr3_nt
TRBJ2-2,TRBD2,many,TRBV6-4,CASRRGLAGIRGTGELFF,TGTGCCAGCAGGCGGGGACTAGCGGGGATCAGGGGCACCGGGGAGCTGTTTTTT
TRBJ2-2,TRBD2,-,TRBV4-1,CASSISGGNTGELFF,TGCGCCAGCAGCATTAGCGGGGGGAACACCGGGGAGCTGTTTTTT
TRBJ1-1,-,-,TRBV29-1,CSVRDTEAFF,TGCAGCGTTCGAGACACTGAAGCTTTCTTT
TRBJ1-2,TRBD1,many,TRBV20-1,CSAARTGGYGYTF,TGCAGTGCTGCGCGGACAGGGGGCTATGGCTACACCTTC
TRBJ1-1,-,many,TRBV28,CASRPGSMNTEAFF,TGTGCCAGCCGCCCGGGGTCCATGAACACTGAAGCTTTCTTT
TRBJ2-2,-,-,TRBV28,CVSSFGGNTGELFF,TGTGTCAGCAGTTTCGGTGGGAACACCGGGGAGCTGTTTTTT
TRBJ2-5,-,-,TRBV12-3/TRBV12-4,CASRSDGEETQYF,TGTGCCAGCAGATCGGACGGCGAAGAGACCCAGTACTTC
TRBJ1-1,-,many,TRBV6-1,CASSGQRDMNTEAFF,TGTGCCAGCAGTGGCCAACGGGACATGAACACTGAAGCTTTCTTT
TRBJ1-5,-,-,TRBV20-1,CSAEPGVGNQPQHF,TGCAGTGCAGAACCAGGGGTTGGCAATCAGCCCCAGCATTTT
TRBJ2-5,-,many,TRBV27,CASSDRFTQETQYF,TGTGCCAGCAGTGACAGGTTTACCCAAGAGACCCAGTACTTC
TRBJ1-3,-,-,TRBV11-2,CASSPQSSGNTIYF,TGTGCCAGCAGCCCTCAGTCCTCTGGAAACACCATATATTTT
TRBJ1-6,-,few,TRBV11-1,CASSLYGQQSPLHF,TGTGCCAGCAGCCTGTACGGACAGCAATCACCCCTCCACTTT
TRBJ1-4,-,-,TRBV12-3/TRBV12-4,CASSFLKERLFF,TGTGCCAGCAGTTTTCTGAAAGAACGACTGTTTTTT
TRBJ2-5,TRBD1,many,TRBV24-1,CATRETGSEETQYF,TGTGCCACCAGGGAGACAGGGTCCGAAGAGACCCAGTACTTC
TRBJ1-5,-,few,TRBV6-1,CASSEVPGAAQHF,TGTGCCAGCAGTGAAGTCCCAGGGGCGGCCCAGCATTTT